This T cell receptor (beta chain) came from a study of human versus mouse CDR3 diversity and MHC coevolution. Germline values: CDR1 LNHDA, CDR2 SQIVND (reference sequence). With V trimmed by 7 bases and J by 9 bases, 17 bases remained unmatched. This CDR3 has 17 residues. TCRdb's table, derived via immunoSEQ multiplex PCR, lists solely in-frame clones and lacks some. The table has about 83,000 clones, less than 95% seen once. Sequencing was carried out using naive CD4+ T cells from blood. Sample subset: CD45RO-negative CD62L-positive naive CD4 T cells. The chain is built from TRBV19 and TRBJ1-5; 11 bases agree with TRBD1. The sequence was collected from a person aged 30 to 69 in good health. CDR3 sequence (DNA): TGTGCCAGTACGGCGGGACTCCGGGACAGGGGGTCTTGGCCCCAGCATTTT. It codes for CASTAGLRDRGSWPQHF.